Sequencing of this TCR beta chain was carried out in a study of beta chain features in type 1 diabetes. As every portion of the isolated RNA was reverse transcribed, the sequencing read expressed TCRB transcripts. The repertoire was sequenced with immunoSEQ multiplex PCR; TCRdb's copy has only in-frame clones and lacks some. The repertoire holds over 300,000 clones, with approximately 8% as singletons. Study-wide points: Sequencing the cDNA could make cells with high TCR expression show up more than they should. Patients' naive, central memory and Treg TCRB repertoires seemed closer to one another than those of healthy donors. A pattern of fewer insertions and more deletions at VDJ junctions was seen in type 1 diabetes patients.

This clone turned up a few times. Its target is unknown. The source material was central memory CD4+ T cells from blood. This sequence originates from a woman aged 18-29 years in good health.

The CDR3 coding sequence is TGTGCCACCAGCAGAGAGTCCGGACGTTTAGCCAAAAACATTCAGTACTTC. Translated: CATSRESGRLAKNIQYF. This chain links TRBV15 with TRBJ2-4; D call uncertain. Trimming removed 0 bases from V and 0 bases from J, with 12 bases in between. CDR3 length: 17 residues. Germline-derived CDR1 and CDR2 are LNHNV and YYDKDF (reference sequence).